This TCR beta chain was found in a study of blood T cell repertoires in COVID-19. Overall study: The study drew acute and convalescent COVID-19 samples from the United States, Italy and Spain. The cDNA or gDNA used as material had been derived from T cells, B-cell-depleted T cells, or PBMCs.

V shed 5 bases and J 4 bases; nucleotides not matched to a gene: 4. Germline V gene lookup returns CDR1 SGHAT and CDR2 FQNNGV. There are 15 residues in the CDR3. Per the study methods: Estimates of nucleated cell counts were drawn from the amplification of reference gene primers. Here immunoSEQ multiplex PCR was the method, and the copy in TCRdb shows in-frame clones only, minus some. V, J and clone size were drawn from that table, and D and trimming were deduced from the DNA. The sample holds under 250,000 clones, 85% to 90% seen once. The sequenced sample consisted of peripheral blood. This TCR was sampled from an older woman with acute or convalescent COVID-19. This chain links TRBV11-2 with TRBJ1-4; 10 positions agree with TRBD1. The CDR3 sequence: CASSRGQGINEKLFF. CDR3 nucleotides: TGTGCCAGCAGCCGGGGACAGGGGATTAATGAAAAACTGTTTTTT.